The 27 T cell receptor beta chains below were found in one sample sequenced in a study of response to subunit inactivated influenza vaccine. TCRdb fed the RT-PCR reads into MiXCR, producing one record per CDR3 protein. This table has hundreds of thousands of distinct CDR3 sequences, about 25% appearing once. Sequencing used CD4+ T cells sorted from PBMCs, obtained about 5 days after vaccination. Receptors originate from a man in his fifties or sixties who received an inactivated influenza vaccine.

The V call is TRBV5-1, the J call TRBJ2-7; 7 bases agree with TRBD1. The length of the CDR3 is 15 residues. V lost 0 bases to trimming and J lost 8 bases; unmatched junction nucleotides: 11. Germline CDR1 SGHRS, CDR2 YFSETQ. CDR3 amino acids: CASSLGPGQLSQQYF. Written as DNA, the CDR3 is TGCGCCAGCAGCTTGGGGCCGGGACAGCTTTCTCAGCAGTACTTC.

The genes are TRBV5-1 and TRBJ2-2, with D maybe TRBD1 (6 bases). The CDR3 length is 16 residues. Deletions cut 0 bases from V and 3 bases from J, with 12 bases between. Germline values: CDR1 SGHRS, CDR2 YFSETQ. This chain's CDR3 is CASSLVRTEHTGELFF. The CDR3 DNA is TGCGCCAGCAGCTTGGTCAGGACAGAACACACCGGGGAGCTGTTTTTT. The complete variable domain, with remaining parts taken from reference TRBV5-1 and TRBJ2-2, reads KAGVTQTPRYLIKTRGQQVTLSCSPISGHRSVSWYQQTPGQGLQFLFEYFSETQRNKGNFPGRFSGRQFSNSRSEMNVSTLELGDSALYLCASSLVRTEHTGELFFGEGSRLTVL.

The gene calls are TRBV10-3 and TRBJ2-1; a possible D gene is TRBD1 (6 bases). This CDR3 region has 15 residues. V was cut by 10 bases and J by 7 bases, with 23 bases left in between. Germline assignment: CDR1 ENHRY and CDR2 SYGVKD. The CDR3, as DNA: TGTGCCACCCAATTGGGAGACAGGTCATCGAATGAGCAGTTCTTC. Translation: CATQLGDRSSNEQFF.

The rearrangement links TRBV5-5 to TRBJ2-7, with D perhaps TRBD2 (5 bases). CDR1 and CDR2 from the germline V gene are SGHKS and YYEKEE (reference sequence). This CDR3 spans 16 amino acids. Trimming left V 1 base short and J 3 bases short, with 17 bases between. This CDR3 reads CASSLKSRLADYEQYF. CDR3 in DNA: TGTGCCAGCAGCTTGAAGAGTCGGCTAGCAGACTACGAGCAGTACTTC.

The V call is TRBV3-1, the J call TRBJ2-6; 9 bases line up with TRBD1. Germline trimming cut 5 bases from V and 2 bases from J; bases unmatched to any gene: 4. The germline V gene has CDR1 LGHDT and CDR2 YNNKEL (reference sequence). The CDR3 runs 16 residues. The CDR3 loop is CASSRQGDTGANVLTF. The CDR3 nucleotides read TGTGCCAGCAGCAGACAGGGGGATACTGGGGCCAACGTCCTGACTTTC.

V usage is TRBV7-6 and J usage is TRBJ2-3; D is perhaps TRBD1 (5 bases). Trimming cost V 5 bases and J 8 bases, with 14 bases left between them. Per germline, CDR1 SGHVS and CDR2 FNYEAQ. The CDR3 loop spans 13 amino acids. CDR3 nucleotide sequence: TGTGCCAGCAGCCCGTTCCATCAGGGTACGCAGTATTTT. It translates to CASSPFHQGTQYF.

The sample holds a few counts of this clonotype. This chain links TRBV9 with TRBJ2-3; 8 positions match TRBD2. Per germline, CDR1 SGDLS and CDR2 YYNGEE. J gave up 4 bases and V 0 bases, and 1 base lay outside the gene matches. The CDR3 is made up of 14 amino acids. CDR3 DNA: TGTGCCAGCAGCGTAGAGCGGGAGCCAGATACGCAGTATTTT. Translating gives CASSVEREPDTQYF.

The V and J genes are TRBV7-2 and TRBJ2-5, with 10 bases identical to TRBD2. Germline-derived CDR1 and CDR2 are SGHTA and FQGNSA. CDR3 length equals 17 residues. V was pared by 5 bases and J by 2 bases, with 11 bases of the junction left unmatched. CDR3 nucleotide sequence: TGTGCCAGCAGCCGGACTAGCGGAGATGTCGGACAAGAGACCCAGTACTTC. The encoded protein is CASSRTSGDVGQETQYF.

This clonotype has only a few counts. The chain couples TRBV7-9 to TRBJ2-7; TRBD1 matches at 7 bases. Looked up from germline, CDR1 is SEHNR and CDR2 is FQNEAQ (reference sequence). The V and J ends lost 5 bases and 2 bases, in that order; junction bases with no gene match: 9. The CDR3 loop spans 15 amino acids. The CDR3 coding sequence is TGTGCCAGCAGCCCTGGGACAGAAAATCCCTACGAGCAGTACTTC. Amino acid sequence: CASSPGTENPYEQYF. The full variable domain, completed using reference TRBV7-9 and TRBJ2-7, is DTGVSQNPRHKITKRGQNVTFRCDPISEHNRLYWYRQTLGQGPEFLTYFQNEAQLEKSRLLSDRFSAERPKGSFSTLEIQRTEQGDSAMYLCASSPGTENPYEQYFGPGTRLTVT.

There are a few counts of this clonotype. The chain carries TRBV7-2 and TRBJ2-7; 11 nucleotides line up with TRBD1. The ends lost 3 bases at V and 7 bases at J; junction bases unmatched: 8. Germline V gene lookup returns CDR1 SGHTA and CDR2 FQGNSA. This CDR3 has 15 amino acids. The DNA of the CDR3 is TGTGCCAGCAGCTTCCGAGGACAGGGGGCATATGAGCAGTACTTC. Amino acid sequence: CASSFRGQGAYEQYF.

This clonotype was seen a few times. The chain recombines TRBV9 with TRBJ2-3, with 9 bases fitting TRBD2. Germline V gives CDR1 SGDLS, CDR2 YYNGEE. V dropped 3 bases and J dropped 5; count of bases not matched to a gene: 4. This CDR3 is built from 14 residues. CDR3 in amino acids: CASSGLAARDTQYF. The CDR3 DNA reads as TGTGCCAGCAGCGGACTAGCGGCGCGAGATACGCAGTATTTT. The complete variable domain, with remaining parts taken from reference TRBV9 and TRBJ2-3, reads DSGVTQTPKHLITATGQRVTLRCSPRSGDLSVYWYQQSLDQGLQFLIQYYNGEERAKGNILERFSAQQFPDLHSELNLSSLELGDSALYFCASSGLAARDTQYFGPGTRLTVL.

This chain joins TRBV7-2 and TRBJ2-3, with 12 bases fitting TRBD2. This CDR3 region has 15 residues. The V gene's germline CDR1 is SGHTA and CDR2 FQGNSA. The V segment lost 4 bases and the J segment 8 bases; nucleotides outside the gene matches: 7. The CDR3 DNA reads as TGTGCCAGCAGCTCTAGACTAGCGGGAGTGTCTACGCAGTATTTT. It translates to CASSSRLAGVSTQYF.

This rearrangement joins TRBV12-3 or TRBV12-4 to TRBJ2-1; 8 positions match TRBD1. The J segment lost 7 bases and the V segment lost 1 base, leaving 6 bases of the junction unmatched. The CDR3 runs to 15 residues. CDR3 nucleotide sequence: TGTGCCAGCAGTTTAGTCCAGGGGGCTAGGAATGAGCAGTTCTTC. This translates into CASSLVQGARNEQFF.

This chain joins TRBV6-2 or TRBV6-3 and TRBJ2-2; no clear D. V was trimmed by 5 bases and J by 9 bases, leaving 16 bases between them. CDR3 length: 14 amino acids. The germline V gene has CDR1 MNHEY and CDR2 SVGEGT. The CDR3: CASSTSGTVRELFF. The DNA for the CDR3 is TGTGCCAGCAGTACATCAGGTACCGTCCGGGAGCTGTTTTTT.

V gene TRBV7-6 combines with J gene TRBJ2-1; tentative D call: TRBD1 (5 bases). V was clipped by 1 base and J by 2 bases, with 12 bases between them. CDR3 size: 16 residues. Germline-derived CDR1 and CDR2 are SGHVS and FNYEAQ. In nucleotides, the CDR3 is TGTGCCAGCAGCTTAGTGTTACAGGATCCCTACAATGAGCAGTTCTTC. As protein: CASSLVLQDPYNEQFF.

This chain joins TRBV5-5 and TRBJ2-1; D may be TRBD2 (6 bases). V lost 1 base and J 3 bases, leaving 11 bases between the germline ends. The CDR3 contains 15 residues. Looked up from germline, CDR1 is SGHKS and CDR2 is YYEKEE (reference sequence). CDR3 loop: CASSLFAGNYNEQFF. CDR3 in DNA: TGTGCCAGCAGCTTGTTTGCGGGGAACTACAATGAGCAGTTCTTC.

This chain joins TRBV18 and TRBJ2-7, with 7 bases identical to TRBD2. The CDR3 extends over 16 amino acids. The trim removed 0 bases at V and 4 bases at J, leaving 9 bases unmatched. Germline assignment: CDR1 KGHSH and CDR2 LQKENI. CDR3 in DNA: TGTGCCAGCTCACCACCGGGTATCGGGGAGGGATACGAGCAGTACTTC. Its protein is CASSPPGIGEGYEQYF.

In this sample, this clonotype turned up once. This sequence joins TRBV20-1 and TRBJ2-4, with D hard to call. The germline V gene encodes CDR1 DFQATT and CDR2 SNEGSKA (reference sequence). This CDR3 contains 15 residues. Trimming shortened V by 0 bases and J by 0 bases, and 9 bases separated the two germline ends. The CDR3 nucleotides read TGCAGTGCTAGAGAAACTGTTTTAGCCAAAAACATTCAGTACTTC. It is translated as CSARETVLAKNIQYF.

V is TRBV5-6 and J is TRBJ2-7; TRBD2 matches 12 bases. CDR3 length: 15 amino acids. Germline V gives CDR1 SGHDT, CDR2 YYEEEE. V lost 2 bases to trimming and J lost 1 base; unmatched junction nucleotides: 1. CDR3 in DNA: TGTGCCAGCAGCTTTGGGACTAGCGGGTCCTACGAGCAGTACTTC. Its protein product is CASSFGTSGSYEQYF.

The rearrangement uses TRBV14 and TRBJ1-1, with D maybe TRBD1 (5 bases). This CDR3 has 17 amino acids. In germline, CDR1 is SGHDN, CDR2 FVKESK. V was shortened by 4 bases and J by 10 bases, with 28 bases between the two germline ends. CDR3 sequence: CASSPEGRSTLNGRAFF. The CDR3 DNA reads TGTGCCAGCAGCCCAGAGGGACGGTCAACACTGAATGGGCGAGCTTTCTTT.

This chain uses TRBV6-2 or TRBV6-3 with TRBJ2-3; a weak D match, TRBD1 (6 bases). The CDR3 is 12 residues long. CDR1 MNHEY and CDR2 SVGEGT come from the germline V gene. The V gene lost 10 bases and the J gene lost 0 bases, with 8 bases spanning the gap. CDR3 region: CATGQSTDTQYF. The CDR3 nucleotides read TGTGCCACCGGACAGAGCACAGATACGCAGTATTTT.

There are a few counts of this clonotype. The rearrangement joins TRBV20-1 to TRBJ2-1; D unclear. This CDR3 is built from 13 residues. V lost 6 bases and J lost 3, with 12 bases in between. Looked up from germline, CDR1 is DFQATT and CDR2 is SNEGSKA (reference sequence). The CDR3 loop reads CSARNMVYNEQFF. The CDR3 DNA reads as TGCAGTGCCAGGAATATGGTCTACAATGAGCAGTTCTTC.

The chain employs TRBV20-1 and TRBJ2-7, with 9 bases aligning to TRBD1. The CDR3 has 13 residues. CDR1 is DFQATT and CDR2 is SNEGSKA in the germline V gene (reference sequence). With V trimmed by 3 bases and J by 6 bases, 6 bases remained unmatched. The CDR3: CSASRGQGGEQYF. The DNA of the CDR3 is TGCAGTGCTAGCCGGGGACAGGGAGGCGAGCAGTACTTC.

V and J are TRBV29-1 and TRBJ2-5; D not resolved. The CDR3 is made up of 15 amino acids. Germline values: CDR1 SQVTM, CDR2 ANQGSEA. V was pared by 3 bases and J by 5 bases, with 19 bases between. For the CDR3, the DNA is TGCAGCGTTGATCGGGCCGGCCCCTTGGTGGAGACCCAGTACTTC. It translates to CSVDRAGPLVETQYF.

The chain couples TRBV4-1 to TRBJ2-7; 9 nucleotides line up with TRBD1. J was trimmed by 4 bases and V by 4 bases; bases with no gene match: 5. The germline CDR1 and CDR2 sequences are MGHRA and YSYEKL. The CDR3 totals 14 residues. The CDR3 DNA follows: TGCGCCAGCAGCCGTCCCGGGACAGGGTACGAGCAGTACTTC. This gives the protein CASSRPGTGYEQYF.

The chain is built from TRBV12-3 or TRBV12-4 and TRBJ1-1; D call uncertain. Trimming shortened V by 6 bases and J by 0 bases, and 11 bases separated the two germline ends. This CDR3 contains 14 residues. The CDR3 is CASSGFTLNTEAFF. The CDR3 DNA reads TGTGCCAGCAGCGGATTCACCTTGAACACTGAAGCTTTCTTT.

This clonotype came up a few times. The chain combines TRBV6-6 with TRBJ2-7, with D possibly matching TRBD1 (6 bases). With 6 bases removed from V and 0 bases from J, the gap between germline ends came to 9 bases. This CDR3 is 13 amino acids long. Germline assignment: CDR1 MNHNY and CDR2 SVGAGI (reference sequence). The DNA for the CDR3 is TGTGCCAGCAGGCAGGGGACCTCCTACGAGCAGTACTTC. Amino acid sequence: CASRQGTSYEQYF.